This passage covers 12 T cell receptor beta chains from one sample sequenced in a study of T-cell reconstitution after alpha-beta-depleted transplantation in children. Unique molecular identifiers were incorporated during preparation of the TCRbeta library. TCRdb re-called the PCR reads through MiXCR, storing one row per CDR3 protein. The sample consists of around 300,000 distinct CDR3 sequences, roughly 21% of them appearing once. This specimen was PBMCs, mostly from graft donor cells, taken 180 days after TCRalphabeta/CD19-depleted stem cell transplant. All receptors derive from a male patient under 18 who had a stem cell transplant for acute lymphoblastic leukemia, so the T cells may come from the graft donor.

This clonotype showed up just a few times. The V gene is TRBV4-2, the J gene TRBJ2-4, with D maybe TRBD1 (6 bases). Germline V gene data show CDR1 as LGHNA and CDR2 as YNFKEQ. V lost 0 bases and J 5 bases, leaving 8 bases between the germline ends. CDR3 size: 14 residues. CDR3: CASSQDWTENIQYF. DNA for the CDR3: TGTGCCAGCAGCCAAGATTGGACAGAAAACATTCAGTACTTC.

The chain joins TRBV7-3 to TRBJ2-1, with TRBD2 identical over 14 bases. With V trimmed by 4 bases and J by 9 bases, 8 bases remained unmatched. This CDR3 has 16 amino acids. Looked up from germline, CDR1 is SGHTA and CDR2 is FQGTGA. The CDR3 sequence is CASSYGTSGRASEQFF. The CDR3 DNA follows: TGTGCCAGCAGCTACGGGACTAGCGGGAGAGCAAGTGAGCAGTTCTTC.

The V and J genes are TRBV5-1 and TRBJ2-1; D might be TRBD2 (6 bases). The germline CDR1 and CDR2 sequences are SGHRS and YFSETQ. The CDR3 loop spans 15 amino acids. V was clipped by 3 bases and J by 5 bases, with 15 bases between them. This CDR3 is CASSYGGIPDNEQFF. CDR3 DNA sequence: TGCGCCAGCAGCTACGGCGGGATCCCTGACAATGAGCAGTTCTTC.

This chain joins TRBV20-1 and TRBJ2-7; 12 bases match TRBD1. CDR3 size: 12 residues. CDR1 and CDR2 from the germline V gene are DFQATT and SNEGSKA (reference sequence). Trimming took 8 bases from V and 7 from J; bases not matched to a gene: 6. CDR3 region: CSLGDRGREQYF. In DNA, the CDR3 is TGCAGTCTAGGGGACAGGGGGCGAGAGCAGTACTTC.

The sample holds a few counts of this clonotype. The genes are TRBV4-1 and TRBJ2-3; maybe TRBD2 (6 bases). This CDR3 comprises 19 residues. Germline CDR1 is MGHRA and CDR2 is YSYEKL. V was shortened by 4 bases and J by 0 bases, with 23 bases between the two germline ends. CDR3 nucleotide sequence: TGCGCCAGCAGCCCGGGACTTGAAACGGTGGAATATAGCACAGATACGCAGTATTTT. Its protein is CASSPGLETVEYSTDTQYF.

This clonotype was observed a few times. V gene TRBV29-1 combines with J gene TRBJ2-7, with 14 positions matching TRBD2. The CDR3 sequence is 15 residues long. Germline-derived CDR1 and CDR2 are SQVTM and ANQGSEA. V was clipped by 4 bases and J by 3 bases; unmatched bases: 5. The CDR3 is CSVGGLAGANYEQYF. In nucleotides, the CDR3 is TGCAGCGTTGGGGGACTAGCGGGAGCAAACTACGAGCAGTACTTC.

The rearrangement links TRBV9 to TRBJ2-7; 11 bases map to TRBD2. The CDR3 contains 17 residues. The J segment lost 2 bases and the V segment lost 0 bases, leaving 7 bases of the junction unmatched. Germline loops: CDR1 SGDLS, CDR2 YYNGEE. The CDR3 region has the DNA TGTGCCAGCAGCGTAGCGGCCGGGACTAGCGGAACCTACGAGCAGTACTTC. Amino acid sequence: CASSVAAGTSGTYEQYF.

J is TRBJ1-1 and V is TRBV10-3; D perhaps matches TRBD1 (5 bases). There are 16 residues in the CDR3. Per germline, CDR1 ENHRY and CDR2 SYGVKD. Trimming stripped 4 bases from V and 5 bases from J, with 20 bases between. CDR3 DNA sequence: TGTGCCATCAGTGCCCCCCCGGCAGGGTTAAGGACTGAAGCTTTCTTT. Residues: CAISAPPAGLRTEAFF.

The rearrangement joins TRBV7-2 to TRBJ2-2, with D possibly matching TRBD2 (5 bases). The CDR3 has 17 residues. V was shortened by 2 bases and J by 6 bases, with 19 bases between the two germline ends. CDR1 SGHTA and CDR2 FQGNSA come from the germline V gene. The CDR3 loop reads CASSLFFGGDYPGELFF. CDR3 DNA: TGTGCCAGCAGCTTATTTTTTGGCGGTGACTATCCCGGGGAGCTGTTTTTT.

The CDR3, as DNA: TGCGCCAGCAGCTTGGTTCAGGGAGCCCTTGGGGCCAACGTCCTGACTTTC. This encodes CASSLVQGALGANVLTF. This sequence joins TRBV5-1 and TRBJ2-6, with D perhaps being TRBD1 or TRBD2 (5 bases each). V lost 0 bases and J 3 bases, leaving 13 bases between the germline ends. The germline V gene has CDR1 SGHRS and CDR2 YFSETQ. The CDR3 covers 17 residues.

The chain carries TRBV4-1 and TRBJ2-7, with a tentative D call TRBD2 (6 bases). This CDR3 spans 16 amino acids. Germline V gene sequence: CDR1 MGHRA, CDR2 YSYEKL. Trimming shortened V by 1 base and J by 4 bases, and 17 bases separated the two germline ends. The CDR3 loop is CASSQAPSRLVYEQYF. The CDR3, as DNA: TGCGCCAGCAGCCAAGCCCCCAGCCGACTAGTATACGAGCAGTACTTC.

This clonotype has just a few counts. The gene calls are TRBV11-2 and TRBJ1-1; D ambiguous. The CDR3 is 14 residues long. Trimming shortened V by 4 bases and J by 4 bases, and 13 bases separated the two germline ends. The germline CDR1 and CDR2 sequences are SGHAT and FQNNGV. In DNA, the CDR3 is TGTGCCAGCAGCTCCCCGCGACAAAGCACTGAAGCTTTCTTT. Its translation: CASSSPRQSTEAFF.